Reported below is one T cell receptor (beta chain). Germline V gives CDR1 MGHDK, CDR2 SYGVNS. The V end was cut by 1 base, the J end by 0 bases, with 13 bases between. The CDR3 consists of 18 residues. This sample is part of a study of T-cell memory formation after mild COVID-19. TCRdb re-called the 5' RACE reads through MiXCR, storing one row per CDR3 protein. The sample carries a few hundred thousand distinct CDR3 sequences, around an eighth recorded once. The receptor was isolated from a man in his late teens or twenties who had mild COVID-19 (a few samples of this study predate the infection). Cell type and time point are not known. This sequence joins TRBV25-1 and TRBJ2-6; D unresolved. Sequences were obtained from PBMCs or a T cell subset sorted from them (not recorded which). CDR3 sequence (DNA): TGTGCCAGCAGTGAATTGGGCGGTCCGATCTCTGGGGCCAACGTCCTGACTTTC. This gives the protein CASSELGGPISGANVLTF. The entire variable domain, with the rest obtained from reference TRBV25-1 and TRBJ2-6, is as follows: EADIYQTPRYLVIGTGKKITLECSQTMGHDKMYWYQQDPGMELHLIHYSYGVNSTEKGDLSSESTVSRIRTEHFPLTLESARPSHTSQYLCASSELGGPISGANVLTFGAGSRLTVL.